This T cell receptor (beta chain) was sequenced in a study of T cells after posttransplantation cyclophosphamide. With respect to this clone: Antigen unknown.

Methotrexate plus calcineurin inhibitor accompanied controls' myeloablative marrow transplants; sampling was 1 year later. Profiled with immunoSEQ multiplex PCR; TCRdb holds only in-frame clones, not every one. The sample carries about 16,000 clones, roughly 80% recorded once. The CDR3 extends over 16 amino acids. Germline-derived CDR1 and CDR2 are SGHRS and YFSETQ. Trimming at V came to 4 bases and at J to 3 bases, leaving 12 bases not matched to a gene. Broader study findings: Donor-recipient repertoire similarity was low at 1-2 months, rising over year one.

This material consisted of PBMCs, taken 441 days after allogeneic stem cell transplant with calcineurin inhibitor and methotrexate. The clonotype comes from a male patient aged 25 to 39 who received an allogeneic stem cell transplant from an unrelated donor, was CMV-positive, and had acute and chronic GVHD. These T cells may partly come from the graft donor. The chain is built from TRBV5-1 and TRBJ2-5; 7 nucleotides agree with TRBD1. The CDR3 DNA reads TGCGCCAGCAGCCGCGACAGGGTCGGGGTGAAAGAGACCCAGTACTTC. It is translated as CASSRDRVGVKETQYF.